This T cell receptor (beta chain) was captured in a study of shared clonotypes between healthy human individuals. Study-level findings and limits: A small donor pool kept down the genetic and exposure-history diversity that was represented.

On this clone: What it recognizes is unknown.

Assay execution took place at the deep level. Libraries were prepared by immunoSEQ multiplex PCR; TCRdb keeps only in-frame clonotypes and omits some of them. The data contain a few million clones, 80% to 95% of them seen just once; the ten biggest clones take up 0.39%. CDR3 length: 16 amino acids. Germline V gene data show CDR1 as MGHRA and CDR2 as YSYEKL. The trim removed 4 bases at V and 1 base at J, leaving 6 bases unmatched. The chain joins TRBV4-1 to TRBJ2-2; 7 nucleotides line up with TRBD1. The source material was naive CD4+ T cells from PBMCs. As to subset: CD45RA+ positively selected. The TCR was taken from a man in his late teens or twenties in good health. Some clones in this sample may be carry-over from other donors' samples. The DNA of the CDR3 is TGCGCCAGCAGCCGGAACAGGGGTCTGAACACCGGGGAGCTGTTTTTT. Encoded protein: CASSRNRGLNTGELFF.